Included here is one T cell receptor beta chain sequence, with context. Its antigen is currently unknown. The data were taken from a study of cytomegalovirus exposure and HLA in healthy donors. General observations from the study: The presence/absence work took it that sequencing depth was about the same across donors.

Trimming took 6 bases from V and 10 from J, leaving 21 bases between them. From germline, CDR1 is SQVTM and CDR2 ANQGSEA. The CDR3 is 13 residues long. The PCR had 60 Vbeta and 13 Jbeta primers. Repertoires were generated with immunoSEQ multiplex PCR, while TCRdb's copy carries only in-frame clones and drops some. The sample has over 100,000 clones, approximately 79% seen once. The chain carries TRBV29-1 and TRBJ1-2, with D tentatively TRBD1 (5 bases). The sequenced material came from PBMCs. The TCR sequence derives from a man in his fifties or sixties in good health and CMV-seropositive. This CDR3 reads CSVTGTEGPTYTF. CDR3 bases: TGCAGCGTCACTGGGACGGAGGGGCCTACCTACACCTTC.